Sequencing of this T cell receptor (beta chain) was carried out in a study of shared clonotypes between healthy human individuals. Comments on this clone: The target antigen is unknown.

CDR3 length equals 16 residues. Germline V gene sequence: CDR1 SGHDN, CDR2 FVKESK. Trimming cost V 4 bases and J 5 bases, with 20 bases left between them. Repertoires were generated with immunoSEQ multiplex PCR, while TCRdb's copy carries only in-frame clones and drops some. This table holds some 700,000 clones, around 90% found once. Findings and limits, study-wide: Memory subsets had estimated richness that was generally smaller than that of naive subsets.

The gene calls are TRBV14 and TRBJ2-5, with D tentatively TRBD2 (6 bases). The receptor comes from a man between 18 and 29 years old in good health. Some clones in this sample may be carry-over from other donors' samples. Specimen: memory CD8+ T cells from PBMCs. This sample's subset: CD45RO+ cells pooled with CCR7-negative TemRA cells. CDR3 coding DNA: TGTGCCAGCAGCCGAAGCCGTTTGGGACGGGAGGAGACCCAGTACTTC. Translating it yields CASSRSRLGREETQYF.